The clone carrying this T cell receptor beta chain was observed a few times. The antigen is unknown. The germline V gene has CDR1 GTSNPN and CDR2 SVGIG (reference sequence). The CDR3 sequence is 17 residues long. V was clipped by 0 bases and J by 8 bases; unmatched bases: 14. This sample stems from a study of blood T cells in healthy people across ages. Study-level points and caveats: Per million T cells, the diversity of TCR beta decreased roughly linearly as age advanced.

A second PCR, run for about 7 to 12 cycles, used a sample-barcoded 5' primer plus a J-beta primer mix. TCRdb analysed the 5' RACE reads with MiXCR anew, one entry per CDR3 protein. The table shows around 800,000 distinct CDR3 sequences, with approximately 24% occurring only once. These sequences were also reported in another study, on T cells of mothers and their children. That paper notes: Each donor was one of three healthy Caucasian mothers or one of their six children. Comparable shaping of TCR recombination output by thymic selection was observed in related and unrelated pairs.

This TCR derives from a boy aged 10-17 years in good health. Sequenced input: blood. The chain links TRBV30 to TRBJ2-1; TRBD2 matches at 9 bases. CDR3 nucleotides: TGTGCCTGGAGTGTAAGTCCAATCAGCGGGGGGACAGATGAGCAGTTCTTC. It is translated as CAWSVSPISGGTDEQFF.